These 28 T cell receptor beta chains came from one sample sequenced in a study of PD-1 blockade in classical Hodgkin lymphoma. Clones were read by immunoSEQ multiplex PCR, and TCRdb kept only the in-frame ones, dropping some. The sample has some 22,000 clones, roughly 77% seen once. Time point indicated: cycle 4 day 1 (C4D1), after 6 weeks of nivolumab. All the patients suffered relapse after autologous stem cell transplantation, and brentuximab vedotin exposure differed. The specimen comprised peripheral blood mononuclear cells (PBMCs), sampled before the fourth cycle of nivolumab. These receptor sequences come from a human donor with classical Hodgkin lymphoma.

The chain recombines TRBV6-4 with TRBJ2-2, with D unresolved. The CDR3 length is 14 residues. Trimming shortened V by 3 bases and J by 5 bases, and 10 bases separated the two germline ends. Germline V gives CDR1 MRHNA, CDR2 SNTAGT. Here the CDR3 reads CASSELTGTGELFF. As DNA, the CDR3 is TGTGCCAGCAGTGAGTTAACCGGAACCGGGGAGCTGTTTTTT.

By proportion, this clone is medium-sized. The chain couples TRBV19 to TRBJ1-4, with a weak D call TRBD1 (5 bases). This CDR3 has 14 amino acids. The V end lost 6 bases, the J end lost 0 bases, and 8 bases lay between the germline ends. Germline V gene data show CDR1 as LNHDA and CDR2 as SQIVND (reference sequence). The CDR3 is CASSLTATNEKLFF. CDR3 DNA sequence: TGTGCCAGTAGCCTGACAGCAACTAATGAAAAACTGTTTTTT.

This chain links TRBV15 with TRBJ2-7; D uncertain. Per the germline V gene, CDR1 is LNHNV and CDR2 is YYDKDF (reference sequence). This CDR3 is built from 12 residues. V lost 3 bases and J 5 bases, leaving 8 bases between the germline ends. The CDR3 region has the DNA TGTGCCACCAGCAGTACGGGTAACGAGCAGTACTTC. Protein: CATSSTGNEQYF.

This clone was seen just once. This CDR3 reads CASSLRGVNTEAFF. DNA for the CDR3: TGCGCCAGCAGCTTGCGAGGTGTGAACACTGAAGCTTTCTTT. V is TRBV5-1 and J is TRBJ1-1; D remains unclear. Germline lookup yields CDR1 SGHRS and CDR2 YFSETQ. V lost 1 base to trimming and J lost 0 bases, with 7 bases between them. The CDR3 consists of 14 residues.

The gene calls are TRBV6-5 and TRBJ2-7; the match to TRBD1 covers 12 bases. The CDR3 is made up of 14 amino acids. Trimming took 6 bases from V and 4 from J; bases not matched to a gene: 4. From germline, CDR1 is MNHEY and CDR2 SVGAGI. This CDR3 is CASRGTGGFYEQYF. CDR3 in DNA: TGTGCCAGCAGGGGGACAGGGGGCTTTTACGAGCAGTACTTC.

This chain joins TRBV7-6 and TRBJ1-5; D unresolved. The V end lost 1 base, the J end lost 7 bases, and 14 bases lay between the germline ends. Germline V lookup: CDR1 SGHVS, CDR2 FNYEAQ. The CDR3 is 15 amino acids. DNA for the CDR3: TGTGCCAGCAGCTTAGATTCGGGGAACGGGCAGCCCCAGCATTTT. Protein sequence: CASSLDSGNGQPQHF.

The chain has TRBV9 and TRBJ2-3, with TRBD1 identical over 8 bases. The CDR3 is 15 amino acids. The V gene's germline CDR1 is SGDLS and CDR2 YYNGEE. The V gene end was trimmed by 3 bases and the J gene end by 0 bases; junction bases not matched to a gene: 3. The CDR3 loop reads CASSGYRGSTDTQYF. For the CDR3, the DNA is TGTGCCAGCAGCGGATACAGGGGGAGCACAGATACGCAGTATTTT.

The CDR3 is CASSEVPGGETQYF. The CDR3 bases are TGTGCCAGCAGTGAAGTTCCCGGGGGAGAGACCCAGTACTTC. The chain is built from TRBV6-1 and TRBJ2-5; possibly TRBD2 for D (6 bases). The CDR3 runs to 14 residues. Per the germline V gene, CDR1 is MNHNS and CDR2 is SASEGT. V was trimmed by 1 base and J by 4 bases, leaving 10 bases between them.

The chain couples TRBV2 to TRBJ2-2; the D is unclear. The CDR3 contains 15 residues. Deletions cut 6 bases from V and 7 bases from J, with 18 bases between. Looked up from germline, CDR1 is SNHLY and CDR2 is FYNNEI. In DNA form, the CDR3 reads TGTGCCAGCAGACCCTGGACCAACCCGGGCGGGGAGCTGTTTTTT. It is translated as CASRPWTNPGGELFF.

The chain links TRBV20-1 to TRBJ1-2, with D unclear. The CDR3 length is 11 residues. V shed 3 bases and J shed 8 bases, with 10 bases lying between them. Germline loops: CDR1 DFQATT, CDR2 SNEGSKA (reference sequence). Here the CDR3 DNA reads TGCAGTGCTAGGTCCGGTTACGGCTACACCTTC. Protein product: CSARSGYGYTF.

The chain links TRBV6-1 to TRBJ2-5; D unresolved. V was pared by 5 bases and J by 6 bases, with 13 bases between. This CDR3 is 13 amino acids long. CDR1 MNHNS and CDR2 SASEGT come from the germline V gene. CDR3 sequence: CASSRPLNKTQYF. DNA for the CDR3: TGTGCCAGCAGTCGGCCCCTAAATAAGACCCAGTACTTC.

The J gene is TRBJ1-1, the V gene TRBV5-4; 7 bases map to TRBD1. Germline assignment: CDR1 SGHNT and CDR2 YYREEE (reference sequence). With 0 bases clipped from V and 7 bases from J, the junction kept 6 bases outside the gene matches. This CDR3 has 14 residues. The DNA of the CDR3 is TGTGCCAGCAGCTTGGGAGGGCAGGGGGGTGAAGCTTTCTTT. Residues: CASSLGGQGGEAFF.

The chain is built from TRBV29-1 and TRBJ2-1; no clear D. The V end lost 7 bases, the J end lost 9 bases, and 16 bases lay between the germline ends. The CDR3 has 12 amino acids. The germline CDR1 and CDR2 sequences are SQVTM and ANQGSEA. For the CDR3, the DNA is TGCAGCGGGGGTAGCCCTTTCGCTGAGCAGTTCTTC. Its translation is CSGGSPFAEQFF.

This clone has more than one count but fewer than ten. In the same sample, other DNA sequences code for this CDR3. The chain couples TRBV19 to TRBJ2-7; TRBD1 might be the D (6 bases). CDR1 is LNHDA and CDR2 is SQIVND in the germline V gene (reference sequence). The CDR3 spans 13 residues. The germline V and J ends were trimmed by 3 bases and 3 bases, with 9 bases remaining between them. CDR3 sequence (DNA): TGTGCCAGTAGTATTGGCAGGGGCTACGAGCAGTACTTC. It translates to CASSIGRGYEQYF.

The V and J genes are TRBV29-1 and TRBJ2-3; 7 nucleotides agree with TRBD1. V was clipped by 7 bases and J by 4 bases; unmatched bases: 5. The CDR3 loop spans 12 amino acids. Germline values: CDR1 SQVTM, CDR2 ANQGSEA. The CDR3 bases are TGCAGCGGCCTACAGGGGTCAGATACGCAGTATTTT. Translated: CSGLQGSDTQYF.

Here the CDR3 DNA reads TGTGCCAGCAGTTTATCGCGGCTACCCCTTGGGAACAATGAGCAGTTCTTC. It encodes CASSLSRLPLGNNEQFF. The chain employs TRBV27 and TRBJ2-1, with D hard to call. The germline V gene has CDR1 MNHEY and CDR2 SMNVEV (reference sequence). The CDR3 has 17 residues. Trimming removed 0 bases from V and 5 bases from J, with 17 bases in between.

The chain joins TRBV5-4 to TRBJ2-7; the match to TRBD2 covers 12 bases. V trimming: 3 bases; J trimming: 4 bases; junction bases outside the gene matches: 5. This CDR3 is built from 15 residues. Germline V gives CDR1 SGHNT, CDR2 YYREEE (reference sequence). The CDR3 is CASSSRTSGTYEQYF. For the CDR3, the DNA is TGTGCCAGCAGCTCCCGGACTAGCGGGACTTACGAGCAGTACTTC.

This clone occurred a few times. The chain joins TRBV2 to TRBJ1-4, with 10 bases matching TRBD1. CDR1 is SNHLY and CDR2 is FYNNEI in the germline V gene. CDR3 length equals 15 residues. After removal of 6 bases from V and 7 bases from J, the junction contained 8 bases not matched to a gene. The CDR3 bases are TGTGCCAGCAGCGCCCCGGGACAGGGGATTGAAAAACTGTTTTTT. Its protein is CASSAPGQGIEKLFF.

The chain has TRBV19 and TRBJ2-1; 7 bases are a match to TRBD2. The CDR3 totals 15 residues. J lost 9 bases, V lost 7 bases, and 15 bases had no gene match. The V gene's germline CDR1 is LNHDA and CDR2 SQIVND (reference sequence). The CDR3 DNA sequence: TGTGCCAGTATGAGCCTAGCGGACACACCTATTGAGCAGTTCTTC. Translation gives CASMSLADTPIEQFF. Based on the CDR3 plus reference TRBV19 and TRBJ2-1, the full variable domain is DGGITQSPKYLFRKEGQNVTLSCEQNLNHDAMYWYRQDPGQGLRLIYYSQIVNDFQKGDIAEGYSVSREKKESFPLTVTSAQKNPTAFYLCASMSLADTPIEQFFGPGTRLTVL.

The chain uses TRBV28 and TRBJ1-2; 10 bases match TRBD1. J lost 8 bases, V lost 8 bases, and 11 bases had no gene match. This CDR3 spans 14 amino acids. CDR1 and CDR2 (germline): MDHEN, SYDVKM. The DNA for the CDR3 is TGTGCCAGCTCAAAGGGGGGGACAGGGGTCGGCTACACCTTC. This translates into CASSKGGTGVGYTF.

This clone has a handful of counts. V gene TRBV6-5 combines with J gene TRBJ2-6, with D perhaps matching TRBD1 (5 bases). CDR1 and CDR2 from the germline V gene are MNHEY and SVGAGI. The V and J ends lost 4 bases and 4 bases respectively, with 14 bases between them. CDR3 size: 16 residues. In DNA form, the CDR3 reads TGTGCCAGCAGTTTGGGCTGGGGCTCCGGGGCCAACGTCCTGACTTTC. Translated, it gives CASSLGWGSGANVLTF.

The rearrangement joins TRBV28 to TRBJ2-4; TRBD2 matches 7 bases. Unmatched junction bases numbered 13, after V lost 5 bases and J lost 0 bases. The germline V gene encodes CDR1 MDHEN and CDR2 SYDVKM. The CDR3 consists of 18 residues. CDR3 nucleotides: TGTGCCAGCAGTCCTCGTTCGGCGGGAGTCCTAGCCAAAAACATTCAGTACTTC. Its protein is CASSPRSAGVLAKNIQYF.

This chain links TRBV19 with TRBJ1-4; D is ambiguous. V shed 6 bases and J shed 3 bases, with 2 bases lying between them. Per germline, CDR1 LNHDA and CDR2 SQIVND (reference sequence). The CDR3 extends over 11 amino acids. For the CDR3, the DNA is TGTGCCAGTAGATCTAATGAAAAACTGTTTTTT. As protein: CASRSNEKLFF.

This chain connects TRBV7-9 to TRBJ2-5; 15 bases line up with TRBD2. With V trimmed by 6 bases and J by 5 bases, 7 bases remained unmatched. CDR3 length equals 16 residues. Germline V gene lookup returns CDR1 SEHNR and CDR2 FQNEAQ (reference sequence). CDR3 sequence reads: CASRPGLAGGGETQYF. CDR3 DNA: TGTGCCAGCAGGCCGGGACTAGCGGGAGGCGGGGAGACCCAGTACTTC. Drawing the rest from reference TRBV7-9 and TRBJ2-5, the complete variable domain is DTGVSQNPRHKITKRGQNVTFRCDPISEHNRLYWYRQTLGQGPEFLTYFQNEAQLEKSRLLSDRFSAERPKGSFSTLEIQRTEQGDSAMYLCASRPGLAGGGETQYFGPGTRLLVL.

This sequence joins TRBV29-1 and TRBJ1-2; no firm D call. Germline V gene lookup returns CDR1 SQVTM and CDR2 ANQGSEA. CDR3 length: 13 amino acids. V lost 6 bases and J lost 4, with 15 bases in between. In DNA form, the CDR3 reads TGCAGCGTGGGCGCCCGGGCCTCCTATGGCTACACCTTC. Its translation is CSVGARASYGYTF.

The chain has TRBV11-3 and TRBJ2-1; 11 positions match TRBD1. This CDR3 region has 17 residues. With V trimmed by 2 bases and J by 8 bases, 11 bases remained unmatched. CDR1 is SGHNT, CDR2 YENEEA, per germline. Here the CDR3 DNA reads TGTGCCAGCAGCTTAAGGACCCGGACAGGGGGCTTCGATGAGCAGTTCTTC. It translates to CASSLRTRTGGFDEQFF.

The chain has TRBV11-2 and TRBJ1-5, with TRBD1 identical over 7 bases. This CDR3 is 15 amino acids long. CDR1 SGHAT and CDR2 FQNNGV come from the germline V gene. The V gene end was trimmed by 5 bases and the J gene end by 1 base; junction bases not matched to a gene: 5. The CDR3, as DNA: TGTGCCAGCAGCCTTTCACAGGGGAGCAATCAGCCCCAGCATTTT. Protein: CASSLSQGSNQPQHF. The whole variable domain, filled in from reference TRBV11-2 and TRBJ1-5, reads EAGVAQSPRYKIIEKRQSVAFWCNPISGHATLYWYQQILGQGPKLLIQFQNNGVVDDSQLPKDRFSAERLKGVDSTLKIQPAKLEDSAVYLCASSLSQGSNQPQHFGDGTRLSIL.

The CDR3 is CASSELTRGEQFF. CDR3 DNA sequence: TGTGCCAGCAGTGAATTGACTAGGGGTGAGCAGTTCTTC. The chain employs TRBV6-1 and TRBJ2-1; possible D gene TRBD2, 6 bases. Trimming took off 2 bases at V and 9 bases at J, with 11 bases between the two ends. The CDR3 length is 13 residues. Germline CDR1 reads MNHNS; CDR2 reads SASEGT.